The table lists the clone carrying this T cell receptor beta chain with a count of one. Its antigen is as yet unknown. This sample was taken from a study of cytomegalovirus exposure and HLA in healthy donors. About the research overall: Earlier results showed 90 million to 120 million unique TCR beta sequences derived from roughly 180 million T cells.

Germline-derived CDR1 and CDR2 are SGHVS and FNYEAQ. Losses at the gene ends were 5 bases for V and 4 bases for J; bases not matched to a gene: 6. The CDR3 runs 15 residues. It was with 60 Vbeta and 13 Jbeta primers that the PCR ran. In the study's own analysis: As a later analysis found, there were 82 million or so unique TCR beta chains, of which roughly 11 million were shared. The data were produced by immunoSEQ multiplex PCR, yet TCRdb's version contains in-frame clones alone and is incomplete. The DNA was the basis for D and trimming; V, J and clone size are from that table. Of about 97,000 clones listed, 70% to 75% were seen once; the top ten hold 3% to 4%. General observations from the study: It was taken for granted in presence/absence analyses that sequencing depth across donors was roughly uniform. Later analysis found that TCR beta chains associated with HLA were more clonally expanded than other, equally common chains.

The source is a man aged 40-49 years in good health and CMV-seronegative. The sample comprised PBMCs. The V call is TRBV7-6, the J call TRBJ2-3, with TRBD1 identical over 10 bases. CDR3 sequence reads: CASSNTGTGADTQYF. The DNA for the CDR3 is TGTGCCAGCAGCAATACCGGGACAGGGGCAGATACGCAGTATTTT.